The 32 T cell receptor beta chains given below trace back to one sample, sequenced in a study of neurological immune-mediated disorders. MiXCR was run by TCRdb on the 5' RACE reads, yielding one entry per CDR3 protein. The table shows 30,000 to 40,000 distinct CDR3 sequences, with roughly 7% occurring only once. Source material: PBMCs. The receptors here all came from a woman between 35 and 50 years old in good health.

This clonotype has a count of ten or more. The chain combines TRBV28 with TRBJ2-5, with 7 bases identical to TRBD1. This CDR3 has 17 amino acids. With 6 bases clipped from V and 2 bases from J, the junction kept 15 bases outside the gene matches. CDR1 MDHEN and CDR2 SYDVKM come from the germline V gene. The DNA for the CDR3 is TGTGCCAGCAGACGCCTAGGCCCGGACAGGATGCAAGAGACCCAGTACTTC. Translating it yields CASRRLGPDRMQETQYF.

A few counts support this clonotype. The CDR3 protein is CASSLRDRNTGELFF. For the CDR3, the DNA is TGTGCCAGCAGCCTCCGGGACAGGAACACCGGGGAGCTGTTTTTT. The chain recombines TRBV7-8 with TRBJ2-2; TRBD1 aligns across 7 bases. The V segment lost 5 bases and the J segment 1 base; nucleotides outside the gene matches: 4. Germline V gene lookup returns CDR1 SGHVS and CDR2 FQNEAQ. CDR3 length equals 15 residues.

The sample holds many counts of this clonotype. This rearrangement joins TRBV4-1 to TRBJ2-1; tentatively, D is TRBD1 (6 bases). The CDR3 sequence is 15 residues long. Trimming left V 0 bases short and J 6 bases short, with 12 bases between. In germline, CDR1 is MGHRA, CDR2 YSYEKL. The CDR3 reads CASSQDVVGGNEQFF. The CDR3 DNA is TGCGCCAGCAGCCAAGACGTCGTAGGGGGCAATGAGCAGTTCTTC.

This clonotype was recorded at least ten times. The chain recombines TRBV9 with TRBJ2-1, with D unresolved. V dropped 0 bases and J dropped 4 bases, with 8 bases sitting between them. The CDR3 totals 14 residues. Germline loops: CDR1 SGDLS, CDR2 YYNGEE. CDR3 coding DNA: TGTGCCAGCAGCGTAGAATCCGGGTACAATGAGCAGTTCTTC. Its translation is CASSVESGYNEQFF.

This clonotype was recorded many times. V gene TRBV28 combines with J gene TRBJ2-1; D possibly corresponds to TRBD1 (5 bases). Germline assignment: CDR1 MDHEN and CDR2 SYDVKM. V was clipped by 6 bases and J by 8 bases, with 14 bases between them. This CDR3 is built from 13 residues. The CDR3 sequence is CASSGGAVDEQFF. The CDR3 DNA is TGTGCCAGCAGCGGTGGGGCGGTCGATGAGCAGTTCTTC. The complete variable domain, with remaining parts taken from reference TRBV28 and TRBJ2-1, reads DVKVTQSSRYLVKRTGEKVFLECVQDMDHENMFWYRQDPGLGLRLIYFSYDVKMKEKGDIPEGYSVSREKKERFSLILESASTNQTSMYLCASSGGAVDEQFFGPGTRLTVL.

This clonotype has at least ten counts. This chain links TRBV10-3 with TRBJ2-2; D is unclear. V was shortened by 7 bases and J by 2 bases, with 11 bases between the two germline ends. This CDR3 comprises 14 residues. Germline V gene lookup returns CDR1 ENHRY and CDR2 SYGVKD. The CDR3 sequence: CAITSGVNTGELFF. CDR3 nucleotide sequence: TGTGCCATCACCTCGGGTGTTAACACCGGGGAGCTGTTTTTT.

This clonotype occurred many times. The rearrangement joins TRBV7-2 to TRBJ2-2, with D perhaps TRBD1 (5 bases). The CDR3 covers 15 residues. Germline V gene sequence: CDR1 SGHTA, CDR2 FQGNSA. V lost 5 bases and J lost 1, with 11 bases in between. The CDR3 DNA is TGTGCCAGCAGCCCCGACAGAGGGAACACCGGGGAGCTGTTTTTT. It encodes CASSPDRGNTGELFF.

Many counts were recorded for this clonotype. The gene calls are TRBV29-1 and TRBJ2-1; D remains unclear. V was clipped by 5 bases and J by 7 bases, with 9 bases between them. Germline V gives CDR1 SQVTM, CDR2 ANQGSEA. The CDR3 has 11 residues. This CDR3 is CSVPGWNEQFF. The DNA for the CDR3 is TGCAGCGTTCCTGGATGGAATGAGCAGTTCTTC.

This clonotype came up many times. This chain uses TRBV20-1 with TRBJ1-2, with unresolved D. This CDR3 is built from 14 residues. CDR1 and CDR2 (germline): DFQATT, SNEGSKA (reference sequence). V gave up 5 bases and J gave up 3 bases, with 16 bases separating them. The CDR3 sequence is CSAFMTDRHYGYTF. The DNA of the CDR3 is TGCAGTGCTTTCATGACCGACCGGCACTATGGCTACACCTTC.

This clonotype was counted many times. The chain is built from TRBV5-1 and TRBJ2-3, with D tentatively TRBD2 (6 bases). The germline V gene encodes CDR1 SGHRS and CDR2 YFSETQ. The CDR3 spans 14 residues. Trimming took 4 bases from V and 2 from J, leaving 11 bases between them. The CDR3 protein is CASSLREDTDTQYF. The CDR3 DNA sequence: TGCGCCAGCAGCCTGAGGGAGGACACAGATACGCAGTATTTT.

This clonotype was seen many times. The CDR3 nucleotides are TGCGCCAGCAGCTTGGCGGGGGGGGGATTCACAGATACGCAGTATTTT. Protein product: CASSLAGGGFTDTQYF. The chain uses TRBV5-1 and TRBJ2-3; 8 positions match TRBD2. The germline V gene has CDR1 SGHRS and CDR2 YFSETQ. J was trimmed by 2 bases and V by 0 bases; bases with no gene match: 5. The CDR3 contains 16 residues.

This clonotype was detected a few times. V gene TRBV6-6 combines with J gene TRBJ2-1; 7 nucleotides agree with TRBD2. The V gene end was trimmed by 1 base and the J gene end by 6 bases; junction bases not matched to a gene: 9. CDR3 size: 16 residues. Germline V gene sequence: CDR1 MNHNY, CDR2 SVGAGI (reference sequence). The CDR3 here is CASSYLRAGVSNEQFF. CDR3 nucleotide sequence: TGTGCCAGCAGTTACTTGCGGGCGGGAGTAAGCAATGAGCAGTTCTTC.

This clonotype has ten or more counts. The gene calls are TRBV9 and TRBJ1-1; no clear D gene. Germline loops: CDR1 SGDLS, CDR2 YYNGEE. V was trimmed by 4 bases and J by 5 bases, leaving 12 bases between them. CDR3 length: 13 residues. The CDR3 DNA follows: TGTGCCAGCAGCCTAGAGGGCCGGACTGAAGCTTTCTTT. Protein product: CASSLEGRTEAFF.

This clonotype was seen ten or more times. As the CDR3 is not closed by the conserved phenylalanine or tryptophan, this likely results from a read error. No DNA is shown, since the ends of the CDR3 on it are uncertain; the CDR3 is the one TCRdb lists. The rearrangement uses TRBV12-3 or TRBV12-4 and TRBJ2-4. The CDR3 region is 8 residues in length, termini included. The CDR3 loop reads CASSFEAD.

The sample holds many counts of this clonotype. This chain connects TRBV30 to TRBJ2-2, with TRBD1 matching over 7 bases. The length of the CDR3 is 15 residues. Trimming removed 0 bases from V and 3 bases from J; junction bases left unmatched: 4. CDR1 GTSNPN and CDR2 SVGIG come from the germline V gene (reference sequence). The CDR3 DNA follows: TGTGCCTGGAGTGTAGGGGGCGCCGACACCGGGGAGCTGTTTTTT. It encodes CAWSVGGADTGELFF.

This clonotype was seen many times. The chain couples TRBV20-1 to TRBJ2-3, with 9 nucleotides matching TRBD2. With 1 base clipped from V and 3 bases from J, the junction kept 8 bases outside the gene matches. The germline V gene has CDR1 DFQATT and CDR2 SNEGSKA (reference sequence). The CDR3 totals 16 residues. Written as DNA, the CDR3 is TGCAGTGCTAGAGGTGAGGCTAGCGGGACTACAGATACGCAGTATTTT. This sequence encodes CSARGEASGTTDTQYF.

This clonotype was detected many times. V usage is TRBV5-5 and J usage is TRBJ2-5, with D possibly being TRBD1 or TRBD2 (5 bases each). The CDR3 is 15 amino acids. CDR1 and CDR2 (germline): SGHKS, YYEKEE (reference sequence). Trimming cost V 4 bases and J 2 bases, with 15 bases left between them. DNA of the CDR3: TGTGCCAGCAGCCCGGCCCCCGGGGCGCAAGAGACCCAGTACTTC. The encoded protein is CASSPAPGAQETQYF.

This clonotype was observed many times. J is TRBJ1-1 and V is TRBV10-1, with 12 nucleotides matching TRBD1. This CDR3 region has 16 residues. Germline CDR1 and CDR2: WNHNN and SYGVQD (reference sequence). The ends lost 5 bases at V and 6 bases at J; junction bases unmatched: 10. DNA for the CDR3: TGCGCCAGCAGTTATAGCCGGGACAGGGGGCTTGCTGAAGCTTTCTTT. The encoded protein is CASSYSRDRGLAEAFF.

The chain links TRBV29-1 to TRBJ1-2, with D possibly TRBD1 on 6 matching bases. CDR1 SQVTM and CDR2 ANQGSEA come from the germline V gene. This CDR3 region has 13 residues. V was pared by 7 bases and J by 6 bases, with 18 bases between. Here the CDR3 reads CSGSQGPLDGYTF. The CDR3 nucleotides are TGCAGCGGTTCACAGGGCCCCTTGGATGGCTACACCTTC.

This clonotype appeared a few times. This chain connects TRBV25-1 to TRBJ2-6; D may be TRBD2 (5 bases). The CDR3 length is 15 residues. Looked up from germline, CDR1 is MGHDK and CDR2 is SYGVNS. V was cut by 4 bases and J by 4 bases, with 11 bases left in between. The CDR3 nucleotides are TGTGCCAGCAGTGTATCGAGGGCCGGGGCCAACGTCCTGACTTTC. As protein: CASSVSRAGANVLTF.

This clonotype has ten or more counts. The chain couples TRBV6-8 to TRBJ1-1; D perhaps matches TRBD1 (6 bases). The CDR3 has 13 amino acids. Germline V CDR1 and CDR2: MNHGY, SAAAGT. V shed 8 bases and J shed 3 bases, with 13 bases lying between them. CDR3 in DNA: TGTGCCAGCTCGGGGGGCTTTGACACTGAAGCTTTCTTT. It encodes CASSGGFDTEAFF.

This clonotype was recorded at least ten times. V usage is TRBV9 and J usage is TRBJ2-7; D may be TRBD1 (5 bases). Germline assignment: CDR1 SGDLS and CDR2 YYNGEE. V was clipped by 0 bases and J by 2 bases, with 9 bases between them. This CDR3 comprises 14 residues. The CDR3 loop reads CASSVGRGPYEQYF. DNA for the CDR3: TGTGCCAGCAGCGTAGGAAGGGGCCCCTACGAGCAGTACTTC.

This clonotype has a count of ten or more. V gene TRBV28 combines with J gene TRBJ2-7; 9 bases fit TRBD1. Germline V gives CDR1 MDHEN, CDR2 SYDVKM. The V and J ends lost 6 bases and 1 base, in that order; junction bases with no gene match: 10. CDR3 length: 16 amino acids. This CDR3 reads CASRPYRGQGSYEQYF. The CDR3 DNA reads as TGTGCCAGCAGACCATACCGGGGACAGGGTTCCTACGAGCAGTACTTC.

This clonotype was seen many times. This chain links TRBV6-5 with TRBJ2-5; TRBD2 is a possible D gene (6 bases). The germline V gene encodes CDR1 MNHEY and CDR2 SVGAGI. The V end was cut by 6 bases, the J end by 3 bases, with 11 bases between. The CDR3 extends over 13 amino acids. The CDR3 nucleotides are TGTGCCAGCAGACGGACTAATGAAGAGACCCAGTACTTC. Protein product: CASRRTNEETQYF.

This clonotype was detected many times. V is TRBV20-1 and J is TRBJ1-2; D uncertain. CDR3 length: 12 residues. V lost 5 bases and J lost 4, with 11 bases in between. Germline lookup yields CDR1 DFQATT and CDR2 SNEGSKA (reference sequence). DNA for the CDR3: TGCAGTGCTTTTACAGAGATCTATGGCTACACCTTC. It translates to CSAFTEIYGYTF.

This clonotype has at least ten counts. This chain uses TRBV30 with TRBJ2-7; TRBD2 matches at 9 bases. Germline-derived CDR1 and CDR2 are GTSNPN and SVGIG (reference sequence). The CDR3 has 13 residues. Germline trimming cut 3 bases from V and 9 bases from J; bases unmatched to any gene: 9. CDR3 protein: CAWRPSGTSRQYF. CDR3 DNA sequence: TGTGCCTGGAGGCCTTCCGGGACTAGCCGGCAGTACTTC.

This clonotype was observed many times. This rearrangement joins TRBV28 to TRBJ2-7; a weak D match, TRBD1 (5 bases). Germline loops: CDR1 MDHEN, CDR2 SYDVKM. CDR3 size: 13 residues. V lost 5 bases and J lost 6, with 14 bases in between. CDR3: CASSLIQGTEQYF. In nucleotides, the CDR3 is TGTGCCAGCAGTCTTATCCAGGGAACCGAGCAGTACTTC. The whole variable domain, remainder taken from reference TRBV28 and TRBJ2-7, is DVKVTQSSRYLVKRTGEKVFLECVQDMDHENMFWYRQDPGLGLRLIYFSYDVKMKEKGDIPEGYSVSREKKERFSLILESASTNQTSMYLCASSLIQGTEQYFGPGTRLTVT.

This clonotype has just a few counts. The CDR3 DNA follows: TGTGCCAGCAGTTTAGGGGGGGCCACTGAAGCTTTCTTT. This gives the protein CASSLGGATEAFF. The V gene is TRBV28, the J gene TRBJ1-1, with D tentatively TRBD1 (6 bases). V lost 2 bases and J lost 4, with 8 bases in between. The CDR3 extends over 13 amino acids. Germline V gene data show CDR1 as MDHEN and CDR2 as SYDVKM.

This clonotype was recorded many times. The genes are TRBV6-2 or TRBV6-3 and TRBJ1-6, with unresolved D. The germline V gene has CDR1 MNHEY and CDR2 SVGEGT. CDR3 length equals 15 residues. V shed 7 bases and J shed 10 bases, with 20 bases lying between them. CDR3 region: CASISRLGLSSPLHF. In DNA, the CDR3 is TGTGCCAGCATCTCCCGGCTCGGGTTGTCATCACCCCTCCACTTT.

This clonotype was detected many times. V usage is TRBV10-3 and J usage is TRBJ1-3; no reliable D call. Germline V CDR1 and CDR2: ENHRY, SYGVKD. The V end was cut by 2 bases, the J end by 8 bases, with 19 bases between. The CDR3 covers 16 residues. The CDR3 sequence is CAISELWAAGGDTIYF. DNA of the CDR3: TGTGCCATCAGTGAGCTTTGGGCGGCGGGAGGTGACACCATATATTTT.

In its sample, this clonotype was seen many times. The rearrangement uses TRBV5-1 and TRBJ2-7; TRBD2 aligns across 11 bases. The J segment lost 3 bases and the V segment lost 4 bases, leaving 6 bases of the junction unmatched. The CDR3 sequence is 15 residues long. CDR1 is SGHRS, CDR2 YFSETQ, per germline. The CDR3 region is CASSGGLAEDYEQYF. CDR3 coding DNA: TGCGCCAGCAGCGGGGGACTAGCGGAAGACTACGAGCAGTACTTC.

Judged by abundance, this clonotype is medium-sized. V and J are TRBV20-1 and TRBJ2-7; a possible D gene is TRBD2 (5 bases). The CDR3 extends over 12 amino acids. V lost 3 bases to trimming and J lost 5 bases, with 11 bases between them. The germline CDR1 and CDR2 sequences are DFQATT and SNEGSKA (reference sequence). CDR3 in amino acids: CSASALLDEQYF. In nucleotides, the CDR3 is TGCAGTGCTAGTGCCTTACTAGACGAGCAGTACTTC.